The 28 T cell receptor beta chains reported below all come from one sample, sequenced in a study of cytomegalovirus exposure and HLA in healthy donors. PCR involved 60 Vbeta and 13 Jbeta primers. Sequenced by immunoSEQ multiplex PCR; TCRdb stores in-frame clones only, minus some. The sample carries under 200,000 clones, around 72% recorded once. The specimen sequenced was PBMCs. All receptors come from a middle-aged man in good health and CMV-seronegative.

The rearrangement uses TRBV2 and TRBJ1-2; D perhaps matches TRBD1 (5 bases). Per the germline V gene, CDR1 is SNHLY and CDR2 is FYNNEI. V was trimmed by 5 bases and J by 6 bases, leaving 13 bases between them. This CDR3 is built from 13 residues. CDR3 coding DNA: TGTGCCAGCAGTCTGGAAGGGGCTCATGGCTACACCTTC. Translated: CASSLEGAHGYTF.

The chain couples TRBV11-2 to TRBJ2-1; tentative D call: TRBD1 (6 bases). Per germline, CDR1 SGHAT and CDR2 FQNNGV. The CDR3 runs 17 residues. Deletions cut 1 base from V and 5 bases from J, with 18 bases between. CDR3 residues: CASSLGGGRVRNNEQFF. The DNA of the CDR3 is TGTGCCAGCAGCTTAGGAGGGGGACGGGTGAGAAACAATGAGCAGTTCTTC.

The chain joins TRBV6-9 to TRBJ2-7, with TRBD1 matching over 7 bases. The junction had 10 bases not matched to a gene; V was cut back by 2 bases and J by 3 bases. The V gene's germline CDR1 is MNHGY and CDR2 SVAAGI. The CDR3 runs 16 residues. CDR3 loop: CASSYPGTEDFYEQYF. The CDR3 DNA follows: TGTGCCAGCAGTTATCCCGGGACAGAGGACTTCTACGAGCAGTACTTC.

The chain employs TRBV5-1 and TRBJ2-7; TRBD2 agrees at 12 bases. With 1 base clipped from V and 7 bases from J, the junction kept 6 bases outside the gene matches. The CDR3 loop spans 15 amino acids. Germline assignment: CDR1 SGHRS and CDR2 YFSETQ. The chain's CDR3 is CASSLILAGGGEQYF. The CDR3 DNA reads TGCGCCAGCAGCTTGATACTAGCGGGGGGTGGGGAGCAGTACTTC.

J is TRBJ2-1 and V is TRBV4-1; 16 bases fit TRBD2. This CDR3 is built from 18 residues. The junction had 6 bases not matched to a gene; V was cut back by 3 bases and J by 4 bases. Germline CDR1 and CDR2: MGHRA and YSYEKL. This CDR3 is CASSHTGLAGGLYNEQFF. The CDR3 DNA sequence: TGCGCCAGCAGCCACACGGGACTAGCGGGGGGGCTGTACAATGAGCAGTTCTTC.

The rearrangement joins TRBV4-1 to TRBJ2-5; 16 bases are a match to TRBD2. Trimming at V came to 4 bases and at J to 4 bases, leaving 6 bases not matched to a gene. Germline loops: CDR1 MGHRA, CDR2 YSYEKL. The CDR3 contains 17 residues. CDR3 protein: CASSPGLAGGPRETQYF. The DNA for the CDR3 is TGCGCCAGCAGCCCGGGACTAGCGGGGGGGCCTCGAGAGACCCAGTACTTC.

The rearrangement links TRBV9 to TRBJ2-5; no reliable D call. The J call may not be correct, given that the DNA end is closer to TRBJ2-7. This CDR3 has 15 amino acids. From germline, CDR1 is SGDLS and CDR2 YYNGEE. This CDR3 is CASSVSAESSYEQYF. Here the CDR3 DNA reads TGTGCCAGCAGCGTAAGCGCAGAAAGCTCCTACGAGCAGTACTTC.

This sequence joins TRBV5-1 and TRBJ2-3; TRBD2 matches at 9 bases. Germline V gene data show CDR1 as SGHRS and CDR2 as YFSETQ. V dropped 2 bases and J dropped 6; count of bases not matched to a gene: 4. The CDR3 length is 14 residues. The chain's CDR3 is CASSLRLAVDTQYF. DNA for the CDR3: TGCGCCAGCAGCTTAAGACTAGCGGTGGATACGCAGTATTTT.

The chain recombines TRBV4-3 with TRBJ2-3; 10 bases fit TRBD1. The CDR3 sequence is 17 residues long. Per germline, CDR1 LGHNA and CDR2 YSLEER. Trimming cost V 4 bases and J 3 bases; bases outside gene matches: 10. The CDR3 region is CASSPNNRDRGTDTQYF. The CDR3 coding sequence is TGCGCCAGCAGCCCCAATAACCGGGACAGGGGAACAGATACGCAGTATTTT.

This chain connects TRBV4-3 to TRBJ2-7; 13 bases are a match to TRBD2. V lost 0 bases to trimming and J lost 3 bases; unmatched junction nucleotides: 5. The germline CDR1 and CDR2 sequences are LGHNA and YSLEER. The CDR3 runs 17 residues. Here the CDR3 DNA reads TGCGCCAGCAGCCAAGATCGGGGGACTAGCGGGGTCTACGAGCAGTACTTC. Translated: CASSQDRGTSGVYEQYF.

This chain connects TRBV11-3 to TRBJ2-7, with 11 bases fitting TRBD1. CDR1 and CDR2 from the germline V gene are SGHNT and YENEEA. J was trimmed by 3 bases and V by 3 bases; bases with no gene match: 4. CDR3 length: 15 amino acids. The CDR3 protein is CASSFGTGGVYEQYF. DNA for the CDR3: TGTGCCAGCAGCTTCGGGACAGGGGGGGTCTACGAGCAGTACTTC.

The V gene is TRBV4-1, the J gene TRBJ2-1, with TRBD2 matching 10 bases. CDR1 and CDR2 from the germline V gene are MGHRA and YSYEKL. The CDR3 totals 15 residues. Trimming removed 7 bases from V and 4 bases from J; junction bases left unmatched: 7. The CDR3: CASTSAGGGYNEQFF. CDR3 DNA: TGCGCCAGCACCTCAGCGGGGGGGGGATACAATGAGCAGTTCTTC.

This chain uses TRBV20-1 with TRBJ2-1; no reliable D call. CDR3 length: 11 residues. V lost 4 bases and J 7 bases, leaving 8 bases between the germline ends. CDR1 is DFQATT and CDR2 is SNEGSKA in the germline V gene (reference sequence). In nucleotides, the CDR3 is TGCAGTGCTATCCTCCGGAATGAGCAGTTCTTC. Protein sequence: CSAILRNEQFF.

V and J are TRBV6-5 and TRBJ1-6, with D possibly matching TRBD1 (5 bases). The V and J ends lost 0 bases and 7 bases respectively, with 10 bases between them. The CDR3 length is 15 residues. Germline CDR1 is MNHEY and CDR2 is SVGAGI. DNA for the CDR3: TGTGCCAGCAGTTACTCGGGGGGTCAAAATTCACCCCTCCACTTT. Protein sequence: CASSYSGGQNSPLHF.

The J gene is TRBJ2-7, the V gene TRBV19; maybe TRBD2 (6 bases). The V end was cut by 5 bases, the J end by 7 bases, with 21 bases between. Per the germline V gene, CDR1 is LNHDA and CDR2 is SQIVND (reference sequence). This CDR3 has 15 amino acids. CDR3 nucleotide sequence: TGTGCCAGTAGTCCTCGCAGGGCTAGCGTCGGTGAGCAGTACTTC. It codes for CASSPRRASVGEQYF.

In DNA, the CDR3 is TGTGCCAGCAGCCGAGCAAATGAAAAACTGTTTTTT. Encoded protein: CASSRANEKLFF. The rearrangement joins TRBV4-2 to TRBJ1-4; D is undetermined. Germline CDR1 LGHNA, CDR2 YNFKEQ. V lost 4 bases and J lost 5, with 5 bases in between. CDR3 size: 12 residues.

The gene calls are TRBV11-2 and TRBJ1-5, with 7 bases fitting TRBD1. With V trimmed by 5 bases and J by 3 bases, 7 bases remained unmatched. The CDR3 has 15 residues. The germline V gene has CDR1 SGHAT and CDR2 FQNNGV. CDR3 DNA sequence: TGTGCCAGCAGCGCCGGACAGGCCTACAATCAGCCCCAGCATTTT. Translation: CASSAGQAYNQPQHF.

V and J are TRBV4-1 and TRBJ2-7, with D tentatively TRBD1 (6 bases). Germline V lookup: CDR1 MGHRA, CDR2 YSYEKL. Trimming cost V 3 bases and J 2 bases, with 23 bases left between them. The CDR3 is 18 amino acids. CDR3 sequence reads: CASSHPPSARRGPYEQYF. CDR3 nucleotide sequence: TGCGCCAGCAGCCACCCCCCTTCCGCCCGCAGGGGCCCCTACGAGCAGTACTTC.

CDR3 residues: CASSSGGHTYEQYF. The DNA for the CDR3 is TGTGCCAGCAGTTCAGGGGGACATACCTACGAGCAGTACTTC. The chain recombines TRBV6-6 with TRBJ2-7; 7 nucleotides match TRBD1. With V trimmed by 4 bases and J by 2 bases, 5 bases remained unmatched. This CDR3 contains 14 residues. Germline V gene sequence: CDR1 MNHNY, CDR2 SVGAGI (reference sequence).

The chain carries TRBV2 and TRBJ1-2; the match to TRBD1 covers 8 bases. The length of the CDR3 is 14 residues. V trimming: 8 bases; J trimming: 7 bases; junction bases outside the gene matches: 12. Germline CDR1 and CDR2: SNHLY and FYNNEI. CDR3 loop: CASSGQGERVGYTF. The CDR3 DNA is TGTGCCAGCTCTGGACAGGGTGAAAGGGTTGGCTACACCTTC.

This rearrangement joins TRBV7-3 to TRBJ2-3; TRBD2 aligns across 10 bases. The CDR3 has 16 residues. V dropped 4 bases and J dropped 5; count of bases not matched to a gene: 9. CDR1 and CDR2 (germline): SGHTA, FQGTGA. CDR3: CASSSRAGGPVDTQYF. In nucleotides, the CDR3 is TGTGCCAGCAGCTCAAGAGCGGGGGGGCCGGTAGATACGCAGTATTTT. The entire variable domain, with the rest obtained from reference TRBV7-3 and TRBJ2-3, is as follows: GAGVSQTPSNKVTEKGKYVELRCDPISGHTALYWYRQSLGQGPEFLIYFQGTGAADDSGLPNDRFFAVRPEGSVSTLKIQRTERGDSAVYLCASSSRAGGPVDTQYFGPGTRLTVL.

This clone has more than one count but fewer than ten. DNA for the CDR3: TGTGCCAGCAGCTGGGACAGGGGAGGGACTGAAGCTTTCTTT. Its protein is CASSWDRGGTEAFF. The J gene is TRBJ1-1, the V gene TRBV6-1, with 10 bases matching TRBD1. Per the germline V gene, CDR1 is MNHNS and CDR2 is SASEGT. Germline trimming cut 6 bases from V and 5 bases from J; bases unmatched to any gene: 6. This CDR3 region has 14 residues.

This clone has only a few counts. This chain links TRBV11-2 with TRBJ1-4, with D possibly TRBD1 on 6 matching bases. CDR3 length: 16 amino acids. Trimming cost V 5 bases and J 7 bases, with 20 bases left between them. The germline gives CDR1 SGHAT, CDR2 FQNNGV. The DNA for the CDR3 is TGTGCCAGCAGCCAATTACAGGGTAGCGTGGTTGAAAAACTGTTTTTT. This translates into CASSQLQGSVVEKLFF.

This clone came up a few times. The V and J genes are TRBV2 and TRBJ2-3; the match to TRBD1 covers 10 bases. Germline lookup yields CDR1 SNHLY and CDR2 FYNNEI. Trimming at V came to 6 bases and at J to 5 bases, leaving 5 bases not matched to a gene. The CDR3 runs to 14 residues. The CDR3 protein is CASRTGQGKDTQYF. CDR3 nucleotides: TGTGCCAGCAGAACGGGACAGGGGAAAGATACGCAGTATTTT.

The rearrangement uses TRBV27 and TRBJ2-5, with 7 bases aligning to TRBD2. The CDR3 is 14 amino acids. J was trimmed by 5 bases and V by 3 bases; bases with no gene match: 6. Germline lookup yields CDR1 MNHEY and CDR2 SMNVEV (reference sequence). CDR3 amino acids: CASSFRGGPETQYF. As DNA, the CDR3 is TGTGCCAGCAGTTTCCGGGGAGGGCCGGAGACCCAGTACTTC.

Comment on this clone: Because the CDR3 is missing its conserved closing phenylalanine or tryptophan, this is likely a read error. Because the CDR3's place on the DNA is in doubt, the DNA is left out and the CDR3 is given as listed by TCRdb. The chain joins TRBV6-5 to TRBJ2-7; the table's D call, TRBD2, has no DNA check behind it. The CDR3 length equals 13 residues, ends included. From germline, CDR1 is MNHEY and CDR2 SVGAGI. CDR3 amino acids: CASSPPASGGAGA.

The genes are TRBV4-1 and TRBJ1-4, with 10 positions matching TRBD1. The CDR3 runs to 16 residues. J was trimmed by 2 bases and V by 4 bases; bases with no gene match: 4. Per germline, CDR1 MGHRA and CDR2 YSYEKL. CDR3 loop: CASSLRDRGTNEKLFF. DNA of the CDR3: TGCGCCAGCAGCCTAAGGGACAGGGGCACTAATGAAAAACTGTTTTTT.

This chain joins TRBV4-1 and TRBJ2-3, with D unresolved. Germline assignment: CDR1 MGHRA and CDR2 YSYEKL. This CDR3 contains 18 residues. The V gene lost 0 bases and the J gene lost 3 bases, with 19 bases spanning the gap. The CDR3 sequence is CASSQDEIDWRLTDTQYF. CDR3 coding DNA: TGCGCCAGCAGCCAAGACGAAATTGATTGGCGGTTAACAGATACGCAGTATTTT.